The next 22 T cell receptor beta chains were all read from a single sample in a study of technical replicates of blood from a handful of donors. TCRdb keeps only in-frame clones here, not all; method: immunoSEQ multiplex PCR. This table has around 80,000 clones, around 90% appearing once. The specimen sequenced was T cells isolated from PBMCs. The source of these receptors is a human donor in good health.

V usage is TRBV28 and J usage is TRBJ1-3; 7 bases are a match to TRBD1. The germline V gene encodes CDR1 MDHEN and CDR2 SYDVKM. The CDR3 totals 15 residues. Trimming at V came to 3 bases and at J to 4 bases, leaving 6 bases not matched to a gene. The CDR3 DNA sequence: TGTGCCAGCAGTTTGGGACAGTTGGTCGGAAACACCATATATTTT. As protein: CASSLGQLVGNTIYF.

This clone was counted a single time. The chain has TRBV19 and TRBJ1-6, with a possible D match to TRBD1 (6 bases). The CDR3 has 15 amino acids. Between the trimmed V and J ends, which lost 1 base and 8 bases, there was a span of 12 bases. Germline-derived CDR1 and CDR2 are LNHDA and SQIVND (reference sequence). The chain's CDR3 is CASSIAGGPYSPLHF. The CDR3 DNA follows: TGTGCCAGTAGTATAGCGGGGGGGCCCTATTCACCCCTCCACTTT. The full variable domain, rest sourced from reference TRBV19 and TRBJ1-6, is DGGITQSPKYLFRKEGQNVTLSCEQNLNHDAMYWYRQDPGQGLRLIYYSQIVNDFQKGDIAEGYSVSREKKESFPLTVTSAQKNPTAFYLCASSIAGGPYSPLHFGNGTRLTVT.

This clone has only one observation. The chain joins TRBV6-6 to TRBJ2-2; 10 bases agree with TRBD2. The CDR3 runs 16 residues. V gave up 2 bases and J gave up 3 bases; unmatched junction bases: 3. Germline V gives CDR1 MNHNY, CDR2 SVGAGI (reference sequence). CDR3 region: CASSYGTSVDTGELFF. The CDR3 DNA is TGTGCCAGCAGTTACGGGACTAGCGTGGACACCGGGGAGCTGTTTTTT.

The chain combines TRBV5-1 with TRBJ2-5; 9 nucleotides line up with TRBD1. Trimming cost V 0 bases and J 5 bases; bases outside gene matches: 5. In germline, CDR1 is SGHRS, CDR2 YFSETQ. This CDR3 is 15 amino acids long. The CDR3 DNA reads as TGCGCCAGCAGCTTGGCGGACAGGGGTATGGAGACCCAGTACTTC. Translated, it gives CASSLADRGMETQYF.

The rearrangement joins TRBV7-8 to TRBJ2-1; 12 nucleotides align to TRBD2. The CDR3 covers 15 residues. Germline-derived CDR1 and CDR2 are SGHVS and FQNEAQ. V dropped 5 bases and J dropped 8; count of bases not matched to a gene: 7. CDR3 in amino acids: CASSVRTSGIHEQFF. The CDR3 coding sequence is TGTGCCAGCAGCGTAAGGACTAGCGGGATACATGAGCAGTTCTTC.

V is TRBV5-1 and J is TRBJ1-2, with D hard to call. The CDR3 covers 17 residues. CDR1 SGHRS and CDR2 YFSETQ come from the germline V gene. V shed 0 bases and J shed 5 bases, with 20 bases lying between them. The CDR3 DNA sequence: TGCGCCAGCAGCTTGGTGCTGACGGGTGAGGTGCCTTATGGCTACACCTTC. This translates into CASSLVLTGEVPYGYTF.

The genes are TRBV7-9 and TRBJ2-3; TRBD1 matches 9 bases. Germline V gives CDR1 SEHNR, CDR2 FQNEAQ (reference sequence). Unmatched junction bases numbered 6, after V lost 7 bases and J lost 4 bases. There are 14 residues in the CDR3. The CDR3 sequence is CASISDRGSDTQYF. Here the CDR3 DNA reads TGTGCCAGCATTTCCGACAGGGGGTCAGATACGCAGTATTTT.

The rearrangement uses TRBV6-5 and TRBJ2-5, with D unresolved. The J call could be wrong; TRBJ2-7 is a better fit for the DNA end. The CDR3 runs 13 residues. Germline loops: CDR1 MNHEY, CDR2 SVGAGI. The CDR3 region has the DNA TGTGCCAGCTCCAGGCAGATCTCCTACGAGCAGTACTTC. Translation gives CASSRQISYEQYF.

This chain connects TRBV9 to TRBJ1-4; D is unresolved. V gave up 0 bases and J gave up 4 bases, with 13 bases separating them. Germline values: CDR1 SGDLS, CDR2 YYNGEE. This CDR3 spans 16 amino acids. The CDR3 here is CASSVDPGEVNEKLFF. In nucleotides, the CDR3 is TGTGCCAGCAGCGTAGATCCCGGGGAGGTTAATGAAAAACTGTTTTTT. Combining the CDR3 with reference TRBV9 and TRBJ1-4 gives the whole variable domain DSGVTQTPKHLITATGQRVTLRCSPRSGDLSVYWYQQSLDQGLQFLIQYYNGEERAKGNILERFSAQQFPDLHSELNLSSLELGDSALYFCASSVDPGEVNEKLFFGSGTQLSVL.

The chain carries TRBV10-3 and TRBJ2-3; D might be TRBD2 (5 bases). V shed 6 bases and J shed 4 bases, with 11 bases lying between them. Germline CDR1 is ENHRY and CDR2 is SYGVKD. This CDR3 has 13 amino acids. CDR3 in amino acids: CAISLTLADTQYF. CDR3 sequence (DNA): TGTGCCATCAGCCTAACACTAGCAGATACGCAGTATTTT.

The chain recombines TRBV6-1 with TRBJ2-7; the match to TRBD1 covers 11 bases. The CDR3 is 15 amino acids. V shed 7 bases, J shed 0 bases, and the junction held 5 bases outside the gene matches. Looked up from germline, CDR1 is MNHNS and CDR2 is SASEGT. CDR3 sequence reads: CASMAGTGGSYEQYF. The DNA of the CDR3 is TGTGCCAGCATGGCCGGGACAGGGGGCTCCTACGAGCAGTACTTC.

This chain uses TRBV4-1 with TRBJ1-5, with a tentative D call TRBD1 (6 bases). CDR3 length: 14 amino acids. Trimming removed 4 bases at V and 3 bases at J, with 10 bases between. In germline, CDR1 is MGHRA, CDR2 YSYEKL. The CDR3 bases are TGCGCCAGCAGCCTCGGACAGAACAATCAGCCCCAGCATTTT. It specifies CASSLGQNNQPQHF.

The chain carries TRBV27 and TRBJ2-7, with D perhaps matching TRBD1 (7 bases). Germline loops: CDR1 MNHEY, CDR2 SMNVEV (reference sequence). This CDR3 comprises 15 residues. V lost 8 bases and J lost 3, with 20 bases in between. The CDR3 DNA follows: TGTGCCAGCCAAAAGGCCGGCAGGGGGGTCTACGAGCAGTACTTC. Its protein is CASQKAGRGVYEQYF.

This chain uses TRBV4-1 with TRBJ1-2; 10 bases match TRBD1. Looked up from germline, CDR1 is MGHRA and CDR2 is YSYEKL. This CDR3 is built from 15 residues. V gave up 4 bases and J gave up 1 base; unmatched junction bases: 3. CDR3 in DNA: TGCGCCAGCAGCCCCGGGGACAGGGGTAACTATGGCTACACCTTC. Translating it yields CASSPGDRGNYGYTF.

About this clone: The junction differs from germline at one of its ends, possibly a read error. This sequence joins TRBV4-1 and TRBJ2-1; tentative D call: TRBD2 (6 bases). CDR3 length: 16 residues. The germline V gene has CDR1 MGHRA and CDR2 YSYEKL. The CDR3 DNA follows: TGCGCCAGCAGCCAAGGGAGGGTGGACTCCGACAATGAGCAGTTCTTC. Its protein product is CASSQGRVDSDNEQFF.

V gene TRBV6-5 combines with J gene TRBJ1-5, with TRBD1 as a possible D gene (5 bases). The germline V and J ends were trimmed by 8 bases and 6 bases, with 14 bases remaining between them. The CDR3 is made up of 13 amino acids. CDR1 and CDR2 from the germline V gene are MNHEY and SVGAGI. In DNA form, the CDR3 reads TGTGCCAGCGCTACGGGCAGGGTTCAGCCCCAGCATTTT. Translating it yields CASATGRVQPQHF.

Written as DNA, the CDR3 is TGTGCCAGCAGCCCCGACCGACTGCCCTACGAGCAGTACTTC. It encodes CASSPDRLPYEQYF. The chain is built from TRBV7-9 and TRBJ2-7; D uncertain. V lost 5 bases to trimming and J lost 2 bases, with 13 bases between them. There are 14 residues in the CDR3. The germline V gene encodes CDR1 SEHNR and CDR2 FQNEAQ (reference sequence).

This chain links TRBV7-9 with TRBJ1-1; unclear D gene. CDR1 is SEHNR, CDR2 FQNEAQ, per germline (reference sequence). The CDR3 consists of 17 residues. Trimming removed 0 bases at V and 5 bases at J, with 19 bases between. CDR3 sequence: CASSLATFHMRSTEAFF. The CDR3 DNA reads as TGTGCCAGCAGCTTAGCGACGTTTCACATGAGGAGTACTGAAGCTTTCTTT.

The chain is built from TRBV6-5 and TRBJ2-7; D may be TRBD2 (6 bases). Looked up from germline, CDR1 is MNHEY and CDR2 is SVGAGI. V lost 6 bases, J lost 5 bases, and 17 bases lay in between. This CDR3 spans 14 amino acids. The CDR3 DNA reads as TGTGCCAGCAGCCCCGGAACTAGCCGAAACGAGCAGTACTTC. Residues: CASSPGTSRNEQYF.

In DNA, the CDR3 is TGTGCCAGCAGTGAGGTTAGGCCAGGGAAAAACTCTGGGGCCAACGTCCTGACTTTC. Translation: CASSEVRPGKNSGANVLTF. This chain connects TRBV28 to TRBJ2-6; TRBD1 might be the D (5 bases). Trimming shortened V by 5 bases and J by 0 bases, and 20 bases separated the two germline ends. CDR1 is MDHEN, CDR2 SYDVKM, per germline. This CDR3 comprises 19 residues.

This chain links TRBV7-6 with TRBJ1-6; 7 bases match TRBD1. The CDR3 covers 18 residues. V shed 5 bases, J shed 7 bases, and the junction held 17 bases outside the gene matches. Germline CDR1 is SGHVS and CDR2 is FNYEAQ. CDR3 in amino acids: CASSLYGPPTGKNSPLHF. CDR3 sequence (DNA): TGTGCCAGCAGCCTTTATGGGCCTCCGACAGGGAAGAATTCACCCCTCCACTTT. Drawing the rest from reference TRBV7-6 and TRBJ1-6, the complete variable domain is GAGVSQSPRYKVTKRGQDVALRCDPISGHVSLYWYRQALGQGPEFLTYFNYEAQQDKSGLPNDRFSAERPEGSISTLTIQRTEQRDSAMYRCASSLYGPPTGKNSPLHFGNGTRLTVT.

This chain joins TRBV5-1 and TRBJ1-4; the D gene is possibly TRBD1 (5 bases). The CDR3 extends over 14 amino acids. Germline V gene data show CDR1 as SGHRS and CDR2 as YFSETQ. V shed 2 bases and J shed 6 bases, with 11 bases lying between them. The CDR3 region has the DNA TGCGCCAGCAGCTTTGTAGGGGAGGATGAAAAACTGTTTTTT. This sequence encodes CASSFVGEDEKLFF.